This TCR beta chain derives from a study of blood T cell repertoires in COVID-19. TCRdb keeps only in-frame clones here, not all; method: immunoSEQ multiplex PCR. Of around 470,000 clones listed, 80% to 90% are singletons. Trimming pared 0 bases from V and 5 bases from J, leaving 13 bases between. This CDR3 has 15 residues. Germline-derived CDR1 and CDR2 are SEHNR and FQNEAQ (reference sequence). The rearrangement joins TRBV7-9 to TRBJ2-5, with D perhaps TRBD2 (6 bases). This sequence originates from a man aged 18 to 29 with COVID-19, enrolled during active disease. The specimen was peripheral blood. CDR3 sequence reads: CASSLAPGVGETQYF. The CDR3 coding sequence is TGTGCCAGCAGCTTAGCCCCGGGAGTAGGGGAGACCCAGTACTTC.